This T cell receptor beta chain was sequenced during a study of blood T cell repertoires in COVID-19. Study-wide background: Samples taken during acute and convalescent COVID-19 were collected in the United States, Italy and Spain. Sample material is recorded as cDNA or gDNA derived from T cells, B-cell-depleted T cells, or PBMCs.

Per the germline V gene, CDR1 is SGDLS and CDR2 is YYNGEE. This CDR3 has 16 amino acids. V was pared by 2 bases and J by 9 bases, with 13 bases of the junction left unmatched. Per the original methods: Amplification of reference gene primers was used by the study to estimate nucleated cell counts. TCRdb's copy holds only in-frame clones and misses some; the assay was immunoSEQ multiplex PCR. V, J and clone size were drawn from that table, and D and trimming were deduced from the DNA. There are approximately 120,000 clones in the sample; approximately 90% occur only once, and 1.5% lies in the top ten.

The rearrangement links TRBV9 to TRBJ2-1; TRBD2 aligns across 8 bases. This TCR was sampled from a human donor in a cohort sampled during active COVID-19. The sequencing input was peripheral blood. The CDR3 bases are TGTGCCAGCAGCGTGGTCACTAGCGGTCCCACGGGTGAGCAGTTCTTC. This sequence encodes CASSVVTSGPTGEQFF.